This TCR beta chain comes out of a study of CD8+ T cells in alopecia areata. Across the study: The study gave treated patients oral tofacitinib at 5 to 10 mg twice daily. Scalp area affected, as a percentage, set the severity score of treated patients.

Study conclusions and caveats: Scalp samples also yield sequences from resident alphabeta T cells of normal skin. Under tofacitinib, fewer expanded CD8+ clones appeared among the top 100 scalp clones.

Comment on this clone: What it binds is not known.

RNA extraction and reverse transcription yielded cDNA as sequencing template. Assay used: immunoSEQ multiplex PCR; TCRdb lists only in-frame clones, some missing. Seen here are about 200,000 clones, roughly 60% observed once, and the top ten hold about 5.1%. Sample treatment: oral pan-JAK inhibitor, 5-10 mg twice daily. Trimming left V 5 bases short and J 4 bases short, with 14 bases between. Germline V lookup: CDR1 LNHDA, CDR2 SQIVND (reference sequence). The CDR3 is made up of 14 amino acids. The source of this sequence is a human donor with alopecia areata. The sequencing here drew on CD4+ T cells sorted from blood, taken at week 24, from a patient treated with tofacitinib. This chain uses TRBV19 with TRBJ1-1, with D possibly being TRBD1 (5 bases). The CDR3 nucleotides read TGTGCCAGTAGTTGGCAGGGCTTAGGCACTGAAGCTTTCTTT. It encodes CASSWQGLGTEAFF.